This entry is about one T cell receptor beta chain. The sample originates from a study of PD-1 blockade in classical Hodgkin lymphoma. CDR1 and CDR2 (germline): SNHLY, FYNNEI. The V and J ends lost 8 bases and 1 base respectively, with 11 bases between them. The CDR3 runs 13 residues. This sample's time point: cycle 4 day 1 (C4D1), after more than five weeks of nivolumab. The patients all showed relapse after autologous stem cell transplantation, while their brentuximab vedotin exposure varied. Clones were sequenced by immunoSEQ multiplex PCR, and TCRdb holds only the in-frame ones, with some missing. This sample has roughly 60,000 clones, with about 89% found just once.

Sequenced material: peripheral blood mononuclear cells (PBMCs), taken before the fourth cycle of nivolumab. The gene calls are TRBV2 and TRBJ1-2; D not resolved. This clonotype was obtained from a human donor with classical Hodgkin lymphoma. Here the CDR3 DNA reads TGTGCCAGCCGGCCAGAGTATAACTATGGCTACACCTTC. As protein: CASRPEYNYGYTF.